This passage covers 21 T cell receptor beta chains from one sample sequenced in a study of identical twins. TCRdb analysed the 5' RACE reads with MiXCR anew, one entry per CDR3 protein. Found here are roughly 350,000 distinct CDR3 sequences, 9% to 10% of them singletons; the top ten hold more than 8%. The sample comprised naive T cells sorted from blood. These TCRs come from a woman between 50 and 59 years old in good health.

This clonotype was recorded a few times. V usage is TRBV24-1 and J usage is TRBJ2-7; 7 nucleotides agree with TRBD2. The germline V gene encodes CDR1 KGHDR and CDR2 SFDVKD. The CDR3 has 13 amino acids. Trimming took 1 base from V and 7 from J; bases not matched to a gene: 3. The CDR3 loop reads CATSDLTGGEQYF. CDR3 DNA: TGTGCCACCAGTGATTTAACCGGGGGGGAGCAGTACTTC.

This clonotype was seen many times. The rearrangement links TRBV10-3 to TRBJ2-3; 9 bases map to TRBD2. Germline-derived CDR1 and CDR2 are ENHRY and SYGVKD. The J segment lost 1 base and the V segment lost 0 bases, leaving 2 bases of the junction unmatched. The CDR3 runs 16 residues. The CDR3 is CAISESEREGTDTQYF. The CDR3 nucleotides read TGTGCCATCAGTGAGTCGGAGCGGGAGGGCACAGATACGCAGTATTTT.

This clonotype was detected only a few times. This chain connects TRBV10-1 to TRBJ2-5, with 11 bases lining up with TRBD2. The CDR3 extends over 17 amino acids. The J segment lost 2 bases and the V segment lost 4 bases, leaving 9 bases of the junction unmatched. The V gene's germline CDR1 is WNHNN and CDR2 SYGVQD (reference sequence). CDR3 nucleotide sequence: TGCGCCAGCAGTGTCGGATTTGGGACTAGCGGACAAGAGACCCAGTACTTC. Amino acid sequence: CASSVGFGTSGQETQYF.

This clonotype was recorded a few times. The CDR3 loop reads CASSQPSRGRNSPLHF. The CDR3, as DNA: TGCGCCAGCAGCCAACCCTCCAGGGGGAGAAATTCACCCCTCCACTTT. The chain links TRBV4-1 to TRBJ1-6; 7 nucleotides align to TRBD1. CDR1 is MGHRA and CDR2 is YSYEKL in the germline V gene. V lost 2 bases and J lost 7; bases outside the gene matches: 8. The CDR3 has 16 amino acids.

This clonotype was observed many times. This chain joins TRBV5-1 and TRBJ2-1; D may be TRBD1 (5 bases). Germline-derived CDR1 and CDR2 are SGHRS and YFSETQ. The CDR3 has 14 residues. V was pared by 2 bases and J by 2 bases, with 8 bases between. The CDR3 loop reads CASSFGAAYNEQFF. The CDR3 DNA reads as TGCGCCAGCAGCTTTGGGGCCGCCTACAATGAGCAGTTCTTC.

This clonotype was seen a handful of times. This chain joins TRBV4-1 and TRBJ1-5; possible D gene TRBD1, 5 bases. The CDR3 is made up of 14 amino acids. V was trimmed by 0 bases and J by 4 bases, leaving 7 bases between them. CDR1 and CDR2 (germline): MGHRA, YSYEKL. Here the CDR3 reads CASSQDWGNQPQHF. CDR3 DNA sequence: TGCGCCAGCAGCCAAGATTGGGGGAATCAGCCCCAGCATTTT.

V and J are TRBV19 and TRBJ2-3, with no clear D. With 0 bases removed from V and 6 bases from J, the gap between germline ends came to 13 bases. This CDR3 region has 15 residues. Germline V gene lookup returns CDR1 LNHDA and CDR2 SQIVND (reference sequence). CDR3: CASSIEGTEGDTQYF. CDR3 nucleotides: TGTGCCAGTAGTATAGAAGGAACTGAAGGCGATACGCAGTATTTT. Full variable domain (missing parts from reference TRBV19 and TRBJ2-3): DGGITQSPKYLFRKEGQNVTLSCEQNLNHDAMYWYRQDPGQGLRLIYYSQIVNDFQKGDIAEGYSVSREKKESFPLTVTSAQKNPTAFYLCASSIEGTEGDTQYFGPGTRLTVL.

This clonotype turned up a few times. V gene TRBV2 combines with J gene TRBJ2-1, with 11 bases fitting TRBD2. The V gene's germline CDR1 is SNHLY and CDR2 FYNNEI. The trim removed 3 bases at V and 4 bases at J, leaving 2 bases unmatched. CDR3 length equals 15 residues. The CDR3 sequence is CASSDIAGGYNEQFF. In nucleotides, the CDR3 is TGTGCCAGCAGTGACATAGCGGGAGGGTACAATGAGCAGTTCTTC. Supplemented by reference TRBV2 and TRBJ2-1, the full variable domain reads EPEVTQTPSHQVTQMGQEVILRCVPISNHLYFYWYRQILGQKVEFLVSFYNNEISEKSEIFDDQFSVERPDGSNFTLKIRSTKLEDSAMYFCASSDIAGGYNEQFFGPGTRLTVL.

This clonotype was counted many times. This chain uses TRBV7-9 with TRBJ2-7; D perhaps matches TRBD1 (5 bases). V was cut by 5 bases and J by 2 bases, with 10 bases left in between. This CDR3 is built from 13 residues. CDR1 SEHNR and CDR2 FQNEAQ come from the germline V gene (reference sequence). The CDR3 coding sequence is TGTGCCAGCAGCCCGGACATTACCTACGAGCAGTACTTC. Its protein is CASSPDITYEQYF. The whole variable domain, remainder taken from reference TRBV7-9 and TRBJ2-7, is DTGVSQNPRHKITKRGQNVTFRCDPISEHNRLYWYRQTLGQGPEFLTYFQNEAQLEKSRLLSDRFSAERPKGSFSTLEIQRTEQGDSAMYLCASSPDITYEQYFGPGTRLTVT.

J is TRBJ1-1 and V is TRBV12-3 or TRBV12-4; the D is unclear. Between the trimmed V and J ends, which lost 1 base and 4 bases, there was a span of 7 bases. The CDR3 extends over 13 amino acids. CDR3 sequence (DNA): TGTGCCAGCAGTTTAGAGTGGGGCACTGAAGCTTTCTTT. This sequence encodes CASSLEWGTEAFF.

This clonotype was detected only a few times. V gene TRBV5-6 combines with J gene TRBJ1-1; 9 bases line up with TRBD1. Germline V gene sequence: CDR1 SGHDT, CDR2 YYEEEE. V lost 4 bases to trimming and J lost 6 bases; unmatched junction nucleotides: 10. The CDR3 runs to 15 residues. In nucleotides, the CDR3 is TGTGCCAGCAGCCCGGGACAGGGATTCATCGCTGAAGCTTTCTTT. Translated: CASSPGQGFIAEAFF.

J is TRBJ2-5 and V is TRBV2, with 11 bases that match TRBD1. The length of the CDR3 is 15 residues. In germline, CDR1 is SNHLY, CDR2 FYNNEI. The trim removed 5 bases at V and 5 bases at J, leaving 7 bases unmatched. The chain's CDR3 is CASSRTGGGLETQYF. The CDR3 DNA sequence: TGTGCCAGCAGTCGGACAGGGGGCGGGTTGGAGACCCAGTACTTC.

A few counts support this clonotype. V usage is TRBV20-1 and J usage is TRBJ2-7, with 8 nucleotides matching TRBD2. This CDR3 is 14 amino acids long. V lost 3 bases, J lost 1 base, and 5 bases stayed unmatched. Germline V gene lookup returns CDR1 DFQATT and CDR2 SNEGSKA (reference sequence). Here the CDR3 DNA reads TGCAGTGCTAGTATGGTAGCGGGGTCCTACGAGCAGTACTTC. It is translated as CSASMVAGSYEQYF.

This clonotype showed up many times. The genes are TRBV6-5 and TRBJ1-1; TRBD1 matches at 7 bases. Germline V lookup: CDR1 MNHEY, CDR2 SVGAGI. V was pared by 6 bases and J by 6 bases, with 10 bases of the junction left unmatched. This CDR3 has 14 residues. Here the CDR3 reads CASSYVQGDAEAFF. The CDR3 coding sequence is TGTGCCAGCAGCTACGTCCAGGGGGACGCTGAAGCTTTCTTT.

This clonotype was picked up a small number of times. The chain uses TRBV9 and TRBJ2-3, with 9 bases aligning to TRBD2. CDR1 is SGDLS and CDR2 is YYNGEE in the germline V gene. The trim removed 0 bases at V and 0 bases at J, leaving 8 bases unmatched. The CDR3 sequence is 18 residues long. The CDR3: CASSVGLTSGTSTDTQYF. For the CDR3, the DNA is TGTGCCAGCAGCGTAGGCCTGACTAGCGGAACTAGCACAGATACGCAGTATTTT.

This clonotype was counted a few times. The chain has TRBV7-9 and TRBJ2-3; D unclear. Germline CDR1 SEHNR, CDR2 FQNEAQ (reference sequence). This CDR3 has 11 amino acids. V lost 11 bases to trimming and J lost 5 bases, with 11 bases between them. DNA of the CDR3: TGTGCCGCTCTCGGCGGAGATACGCAGTATTTT. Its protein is CAALGGDTQYF.

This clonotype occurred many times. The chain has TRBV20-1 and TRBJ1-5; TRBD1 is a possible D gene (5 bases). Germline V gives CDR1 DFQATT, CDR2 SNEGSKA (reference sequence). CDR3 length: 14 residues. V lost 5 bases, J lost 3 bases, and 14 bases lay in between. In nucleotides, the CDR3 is TGCAGTGCTGCCCGCAGGGAAATCAATCAGCCCCAGCATTTT. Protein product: CSAARREINQPQHF.

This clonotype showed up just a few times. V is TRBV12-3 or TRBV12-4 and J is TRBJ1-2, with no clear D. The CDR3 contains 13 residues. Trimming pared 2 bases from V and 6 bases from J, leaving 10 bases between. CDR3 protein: CASSLRVGHGYTF. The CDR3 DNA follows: TGTGCCAGCAGTTTAAGGGTCGGGCATGGCTACACCTTC.

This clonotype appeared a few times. The CDR3 region has the DNA TGTGCCAGCAGCGTATCTAGCGGACCGGAGACCCAGTACTTC. This encodes CASSVSSGPETQYF. The J gene is TRBJ2-5, the V gene TRBV9; TRBD2 aligns across 7 bases. The CDR3 runs 14 residues. Per germline, CDR1 SGDLS and CDR2 YYNGEE. The V gene end was trimmed by 1 base and the J gene end by 5 bases; junction bases not matched to a gene: 5.

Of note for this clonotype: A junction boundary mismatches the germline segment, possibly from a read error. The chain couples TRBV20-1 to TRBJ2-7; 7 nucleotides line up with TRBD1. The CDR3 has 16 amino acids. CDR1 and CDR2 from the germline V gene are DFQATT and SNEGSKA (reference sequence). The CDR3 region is CSAIGTAPDLPYELYF. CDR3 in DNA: TGCAGTGCTATAGGGACAGCTCCTGACTTACCCTACGAGCTGTACTTC.

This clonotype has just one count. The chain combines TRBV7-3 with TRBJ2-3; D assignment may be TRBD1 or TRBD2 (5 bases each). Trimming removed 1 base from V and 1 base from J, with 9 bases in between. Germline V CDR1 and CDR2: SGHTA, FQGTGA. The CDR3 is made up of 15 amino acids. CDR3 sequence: CASSLSLGRTDTQYF. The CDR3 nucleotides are TGTGCCAGCAGCTTAAGTTTGGGACGCACAGATACGCAGTATTTT.